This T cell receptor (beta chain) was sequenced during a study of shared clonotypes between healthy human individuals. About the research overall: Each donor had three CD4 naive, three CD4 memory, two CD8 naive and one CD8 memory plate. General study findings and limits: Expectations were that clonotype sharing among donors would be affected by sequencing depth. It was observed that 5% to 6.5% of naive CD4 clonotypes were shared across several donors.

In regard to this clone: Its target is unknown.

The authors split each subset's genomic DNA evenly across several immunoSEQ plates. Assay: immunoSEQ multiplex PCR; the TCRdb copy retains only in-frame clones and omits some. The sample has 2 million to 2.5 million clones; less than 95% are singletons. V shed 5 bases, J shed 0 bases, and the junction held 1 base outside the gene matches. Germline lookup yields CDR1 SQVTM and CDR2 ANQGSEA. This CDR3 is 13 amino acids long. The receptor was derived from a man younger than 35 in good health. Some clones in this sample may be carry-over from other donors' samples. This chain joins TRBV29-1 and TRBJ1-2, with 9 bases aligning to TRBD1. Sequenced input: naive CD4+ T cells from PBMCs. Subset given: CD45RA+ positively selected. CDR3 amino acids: CSVRTGANYGYTF. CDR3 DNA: TGCAGCGTTCGGACAGGGGCTAACTATGGCTACACCTTC. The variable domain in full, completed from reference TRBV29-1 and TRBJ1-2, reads SAVISQKPSRDICQRGTSLTIQCQVDSQVTMMFWYRQQPGQSLTLIATANQGSEATYESGFVIDKFPISRPNLTFSTLTVSNMSPEDSSIYLCSVRTGANYGYTFGSGTRLTVV.